The clone carrying this T cell receptor (beta chain) was found a few times. The antigen remains undetermined. This record comes from a study of T cell repertoires in cytomegalovirus infection. Study-wide background: In public TCR beta signatures, there were indications of both CMV infection and matching HLA type.

The study, taken as a whole, reports: Dominating the ex vivo response were HLA-C-restricted CMV-specific TCR beta clonotypes. Pooled public TCR beta family frequency picked out CMV carriers with the relevant HLA.

In TCRdb, the reads were re-called with MiXCR into one record per CDR3 protein. The sample carries some 200,000 distinct CDR3 sequences, roughly 34% recorded once. Per the germline V gene, CDR1 is SGHVS and CDR2 is FNYEAQ. The length of the CDR3 is 15 residues. V dropped 4 bases and J dropped 2; count of bases not matched to a gene: 6. This TCR was sampled from a human donor in good health (CMV status not recorded). Some clones in this sample may be carry-over from other donors' samples. The genes are TRBV7-6 and TRBJ2-7; 9 nucleotides agree with TRBD1. The material sequenced was CD8+ T cells from cultured PBMCs, taken from culture after CMV antigen stimulation. CDR3 DNA: TGTGCCAGCAGCTCCCGGGACAGGGCACCCTACGAGCAGTACTTC. It codes for CASSSRDRAPYEQYF.